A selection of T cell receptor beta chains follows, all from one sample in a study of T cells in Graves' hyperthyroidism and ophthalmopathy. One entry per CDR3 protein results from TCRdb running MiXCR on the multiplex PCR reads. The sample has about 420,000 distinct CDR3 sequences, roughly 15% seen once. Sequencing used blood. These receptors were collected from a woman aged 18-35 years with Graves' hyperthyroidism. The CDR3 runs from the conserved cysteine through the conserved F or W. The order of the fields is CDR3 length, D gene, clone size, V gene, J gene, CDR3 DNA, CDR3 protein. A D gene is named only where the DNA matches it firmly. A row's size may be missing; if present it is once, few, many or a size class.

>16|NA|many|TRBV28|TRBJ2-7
TGTGCCAGCAGAACTAGGACAGACGATCTTGACTGCGAGCAGTACTTC
CASRTRTDDLDCEQYF
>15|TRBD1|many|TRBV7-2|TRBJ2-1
TGTGCCAGCACCCTGGGACAGGGGCCCTACAATGAGCAGTTCTTC
CASTLGQGPYNEQFF
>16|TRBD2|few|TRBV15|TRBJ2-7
TGTGCCACCAGCAGGGAAGGGACTAGCGGGAGTGGCGAGCAGTACTTC
CATSREGTSGSGEQYF
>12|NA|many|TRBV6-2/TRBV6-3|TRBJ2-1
TGTGCCACCCAGCGGCCCTACAATGAGCAGTTCTTC
CATQRPYNEQFF
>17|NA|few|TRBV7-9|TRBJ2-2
TGTGCCAGCAGCTTGAAGGGGGCCGGGAGACTGACCGGGGAGCTGTTTTTT
CASSLKGAGRLTGELFF
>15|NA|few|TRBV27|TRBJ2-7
TGTGCCAGCAGTTTGCGGGCCGGGAGCCCTAATGAGCAGTACTTC
CASSLRAGSPNEQYF
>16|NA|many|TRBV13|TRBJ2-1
TGTGCCAGCACCGCGGGCCCCACGGATCCCTACAATGAGCAGTTCTTC
CASTAGPTDPYNEQFF
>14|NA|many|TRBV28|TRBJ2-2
TGTGCCAGCAGTTCGGGACTGAACACCGGGGAGCTGTTTTTT
CASSSGLNTGELFF
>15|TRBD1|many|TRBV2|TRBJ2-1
TGTGCCAGCAGTGAACCTTGGGGACAGTACAATGAGCAGTTCTTC
CASSEPWGQYNEQFF
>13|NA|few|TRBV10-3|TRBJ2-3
TGTGCCATCGGTGCGGAAACTATTAATACGCAGTATTTT
CAIGAETINTQYF
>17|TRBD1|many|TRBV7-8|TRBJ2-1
TGTGCCAGCAGCTTAAGGACAGGGAGGAAGTCCTACAATGAGCAGTTCTTC
CASSLRTGRKSYNEQFF
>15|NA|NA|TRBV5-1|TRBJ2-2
TGCGCCAGTTCCGCGACAGGGAGGTTGGCCGGGGAGCTGTTTTTT
CASSATGRLAGELFF
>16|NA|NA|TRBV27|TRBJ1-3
TGTGCCAGCAGTTTCTCCCCGGCAGGGGCTGGAAACACCATATATTTT
CASSFSPAGAGNTIYF
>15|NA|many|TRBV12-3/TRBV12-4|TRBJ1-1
TGTGCCAGCAGTTTAGATGGGGCTAGGGGCACTGAAGCTTTCTTT
CASSLDGARGTEAFF
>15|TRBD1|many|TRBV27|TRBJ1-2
TGTGCCAGCAGTCGACATACCGGGACAGGCTATGATTACACCTTC
CASSRHTGTGYDYTF
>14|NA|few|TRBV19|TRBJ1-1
TGTGCCAGTAGTATCCAGATCCAGAACACTGAAGCTTTCTTT
CASSIQIQNTEAFF
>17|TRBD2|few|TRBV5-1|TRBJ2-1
TGCGCCAGCAGCCCTCGGACTAGCGGGTACCTGAACAATGAGCAGTTCTTC
CASSPRTSGYLNNEQFF
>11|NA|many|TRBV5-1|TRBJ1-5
TGCGCCAGGCAGATAGATCAGCCCCAGCATTTT
CARQIDQPQHF
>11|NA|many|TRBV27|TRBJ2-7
TGTGCCAGCAGTTTCGACACAGAGCAGTACTTC
CASSFDTEQYF
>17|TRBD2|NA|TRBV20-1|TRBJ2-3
TGCAGTGCTAGGGGCCCCGAGACTAGCGGGAGGGCAGATACGCAGTATTTT
CSARGPETSGRADTQYF
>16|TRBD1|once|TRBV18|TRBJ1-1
TGTGCCAGCTCACCGCAAACAGGGGCCGTCAACACTGAAGCTTTCTTT
CASSPQTGAVNTEAFF
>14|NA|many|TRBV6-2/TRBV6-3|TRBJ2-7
TGTGCCAGCAGCCAAGACTACAGGGCTATGGAGCAGTACTTC
CASSQDYRAMEQYF
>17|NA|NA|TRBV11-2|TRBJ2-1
TGTGCCAGCAGCTTAATCCGATCGAAAAGAGGTTACAATGAGCAGTTCTTC
CASSLIRSKRGYNEQFF
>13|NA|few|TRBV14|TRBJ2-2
TGTGCCAGCAGCTTACTCGAGGCCGGGGAGCTGTTTTTT
CASSLLEAGELFF
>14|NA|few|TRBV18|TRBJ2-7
TGTGCCAGCTCGGGGGACTTGACACCCCTAGAGCAGTACTTC
CASSGDLTPLEQYF
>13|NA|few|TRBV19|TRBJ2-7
TGTGCCAGTAGTATAGGGTGGAGCTACGAGCAGTACTTC
CASSIGWSYEQYF
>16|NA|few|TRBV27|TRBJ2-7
TGTGCCAGCAGTTTATCCCCCAGAGGAGCTGAGTACGAGCAGTACTTC
CASSLSPRGAEYEQYF
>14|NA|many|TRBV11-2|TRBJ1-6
TGTGCCTCGAAGGGATGGGAGGGTTATTCACCCCTCCACTTT
CASKGWEGYSPLHF
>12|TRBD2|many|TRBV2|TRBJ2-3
TGTGCCAGCAGCGGACTAGCGGATACGCAGTATTTT
CASSGLADTQYF
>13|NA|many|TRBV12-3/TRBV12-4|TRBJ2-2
TGTGCCAGCAGTTTAGGTCTCACCGGGGAGCTGTTTTTT
CASSLGLTGELFF
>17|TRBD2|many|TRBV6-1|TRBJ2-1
TGTGCCAGCAGTGTTTCTAGCGGGGGGATCTCCTACAATGAGCAGTTCTTC
CASSVSSGGISYNEQFF
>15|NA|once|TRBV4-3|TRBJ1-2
TGCGCCAGCAGCCAAGATCGGGCAGGGAACTATGGCTACACCTTC
CASSQDRAGNYGYTF
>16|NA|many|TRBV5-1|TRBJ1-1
TGCGCCAGCAGCTTGGTCGTCGGCCTCATGAACACTGAAGCTTTCTTT
CASSLVVGLMNTEAFF
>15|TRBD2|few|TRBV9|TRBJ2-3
TGTGCCAGCAGCGTTACTAGCGGGAGACCAGATACGCAGTATTTT
CASSVTSGRPDTQYF
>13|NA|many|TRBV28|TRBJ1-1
TGTGCCACTTCCGACAGTTTTAACACTGAAGCTTTCTTT
CATSDSFNTEAFF
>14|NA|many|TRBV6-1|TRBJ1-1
TGTGCCAGCAGGCGCGATACCCTAATTACTGAAGCTTTCTTT
CASRRDTLITEAFF
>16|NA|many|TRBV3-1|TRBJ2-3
TGTGCCAGCAGCCAAGATCTTGCTAAGGGGCCAAATACGCAGTATTTT
CASSQDLAKGPNTQYF
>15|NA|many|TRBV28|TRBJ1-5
TGTGCCAGCAGTCCCCGAGGGGCCCTCAATCAGCCCCAGCATTTT
CASSPRGALNQPQHF
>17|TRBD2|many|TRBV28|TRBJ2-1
TGTGCCAGCAGTCCCGGACTAGCGGGAGGAGCATATAATGAGCAGTTCTTC
CASSPGLAGGAYNEQFF
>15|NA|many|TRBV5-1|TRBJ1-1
TGCGCCAGCAGCTTGGGGGTGGGATTGAACACTGAAGCTTTCTTT
CASSLGVGLNTEAFF
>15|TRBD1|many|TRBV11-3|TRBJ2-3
TGTGCCAGCAGCTTCGGGACAGGGCAGGGAGATACGCAGTATTTT
CASSFGTGQGDTQYF
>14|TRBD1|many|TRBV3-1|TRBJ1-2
TGTGCCAGCAGCCCCGGACAGGGACTCTATGGCTACACCTTC
CASSPGQGLYGYTF
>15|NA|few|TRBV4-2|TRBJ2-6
TGTGCCAGCAGCCAATCCCCTCCTGGGGCCAACGTCCTGACTTTC
CASSQSPPGANVLTF
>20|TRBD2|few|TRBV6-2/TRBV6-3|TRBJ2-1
TGTGCCAGCAGTTACGACGCACTAGCGGGAGGGACATGGTCCTACAATGAGCAGTTCTTC
CASSYDALAGGTWSYNEQFF
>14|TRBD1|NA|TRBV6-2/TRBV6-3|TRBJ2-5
TGTGCCAGCAACAGGGGACAAAATATCAAGACCCAGTACTTC
CASNRGQNIKTQYF